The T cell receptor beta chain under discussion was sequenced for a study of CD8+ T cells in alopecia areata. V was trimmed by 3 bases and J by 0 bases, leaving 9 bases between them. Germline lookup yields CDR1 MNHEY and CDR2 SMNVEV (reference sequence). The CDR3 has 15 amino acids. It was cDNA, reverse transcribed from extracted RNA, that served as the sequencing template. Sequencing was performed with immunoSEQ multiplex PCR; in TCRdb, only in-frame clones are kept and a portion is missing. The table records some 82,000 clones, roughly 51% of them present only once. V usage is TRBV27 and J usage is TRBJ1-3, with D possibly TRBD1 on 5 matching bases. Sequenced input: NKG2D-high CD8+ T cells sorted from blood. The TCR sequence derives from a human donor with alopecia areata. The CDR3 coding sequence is TGTGCCAGCAGTTTGAGGGGCTACTCTGGAAACACCATATATTTT. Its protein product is CASSLRGYSGNTIYF.